The clone carrying this TCR beta chain was seen a handful of times. The antigen remains unidentified. Aged 18 to 65, the patients had hyperthyroidism that was newly diagnosed and had lasted under 2 months. The source of the PBMCs was approximately 9.5 ml of fresh peripheral blood. The data are from a study of T cells in Graves' hyperthyroidism and ophthalmopathy. Notes on the study in general: A model built on 13 V-J features separated ophthalmopathy from stable hyperthyroidism. Most thyroid clonotypes expanded above 0.001 were also detected in blood.

It was RNA transcripts that yielded the amplified TCR beta CDR3 regions. TCR CDR3 regions were first amplified by RT-PCR with HTBI primers. Using its own MiXCR run on the multiplex PCR reads, TCRdb lists one record per CDR3 protein. The table has about 350,000 distinct CDR3 sequences, about 15% seen once; the top ten hold roughly 25%. The CDR3 is made up of 13 amino acids. V lost 8 bases and J 6 bases, leaving 17 bases between the germline ends. The germline CDR1 and CDR2 sequences are SQVTM and ANQGSEA. The chain couples TRBV29-1 to TRBJ1-5; a weak D match, TRBD1 (6 bases). Source material: blood. This receptor was obtained from a woman aged 25 to 39 with Graves' hyperthyroidism. The CDR3 DNA reads TGCAGCTACGAGGCACAGGGAGGTCAGCCCCAGCATTTT. It specifies CSYEAQGGQPQHF. Together with reference TRBV29-1 and TRBJ1-5, the CDR3 gives the full variable domain: SAVISQKPSRDICQRGTSLTIQCQVDSQVTMMFWYRQQPGQSLTLIATANQGSEATYESGFVIDKFPISRPNLTFSTLTVSNMSPEDSSIYLCSYEAQGGQPQHFGDGTRLSIL.